This T cell receptor (beta chain) was retrieved from a study of OX40 agonist ivuxolimab in advanced cancers. Profiling relied on immunoSEQ multiplex PCR, and the TCRdb table lists in-frame clones only, not all of them. The sample shows approximately 30,000 clones, over 80% of them seen only once. This clone is a singleton in its sample. Losses at the gene ends were 10 bases for V and 0 bases for J; bases not matched to a gene: 6. This CDR3 has 13 residues. Germline V gene lookup returns CDR1 PRHDT and CDR2 FYEKMQ (reference sequence). V is TRBV13 and J is TRBJ2-7; 7 positions agree with TRBD1. This TCR derives from an adult with an advanced solid tumor such as melanoma, head and neck, liver or kidney cancer. Specimen: CD4+ or CD8+ T cells sorted from blood, collected in a trial of the OX40 agonist ivuxolimab. The CDR3 reads CATSDRSSYEQYF. CDR3 nucleotide sequence: TGTGCCACCTCGGACAGGAGCTCCTACGAGCAGTACTTC.